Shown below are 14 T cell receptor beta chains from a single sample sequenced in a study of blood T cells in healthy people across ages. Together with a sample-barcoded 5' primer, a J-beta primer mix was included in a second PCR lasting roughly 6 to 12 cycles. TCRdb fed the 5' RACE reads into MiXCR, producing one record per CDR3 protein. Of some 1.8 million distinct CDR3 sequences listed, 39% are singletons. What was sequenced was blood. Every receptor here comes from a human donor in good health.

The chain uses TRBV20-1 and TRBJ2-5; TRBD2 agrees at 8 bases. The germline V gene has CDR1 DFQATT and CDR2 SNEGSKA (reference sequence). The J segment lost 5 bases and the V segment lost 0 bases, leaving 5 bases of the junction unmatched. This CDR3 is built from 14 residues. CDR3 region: CSARDFGGEETQYF. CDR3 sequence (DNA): TGCAGTGCTAGAGATTTCGGGGGGGAGGAGACCCAGTACTTC.

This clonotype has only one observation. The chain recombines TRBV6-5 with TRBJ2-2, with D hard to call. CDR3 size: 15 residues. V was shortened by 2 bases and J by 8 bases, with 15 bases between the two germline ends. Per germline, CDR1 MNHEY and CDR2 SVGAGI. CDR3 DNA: TGTGCCAGCAGTTACCAGGCTTCGCTCTTAGGGGAGCTGTTTTTT. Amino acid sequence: CASSYQASLLGELFF.

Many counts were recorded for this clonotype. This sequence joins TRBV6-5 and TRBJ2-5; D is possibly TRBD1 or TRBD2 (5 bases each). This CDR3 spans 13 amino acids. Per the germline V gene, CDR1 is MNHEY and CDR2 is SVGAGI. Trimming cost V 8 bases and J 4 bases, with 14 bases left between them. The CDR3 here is CASRGPNGETQYF. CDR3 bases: TGTGCCAGCCGGGGACCCAACGGAGAGACCCAGTACTTC.

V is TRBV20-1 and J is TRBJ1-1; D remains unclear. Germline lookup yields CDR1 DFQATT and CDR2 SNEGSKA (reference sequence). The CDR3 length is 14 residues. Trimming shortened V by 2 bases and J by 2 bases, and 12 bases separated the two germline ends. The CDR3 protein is CSARKTPINTEAFF. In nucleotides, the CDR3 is TGCAGTGCTAGAAAGACACCGATAAACACTGAAGCTTTCTTT.

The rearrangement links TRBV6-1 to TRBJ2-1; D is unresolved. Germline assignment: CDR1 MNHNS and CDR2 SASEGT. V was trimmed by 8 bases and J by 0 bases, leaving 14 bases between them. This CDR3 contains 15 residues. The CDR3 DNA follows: TGTGCCAGCCATCGACAACCGAGCTCCTACAATGAGCAGTTCTTC. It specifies CASHRQPSSYNEQFF.

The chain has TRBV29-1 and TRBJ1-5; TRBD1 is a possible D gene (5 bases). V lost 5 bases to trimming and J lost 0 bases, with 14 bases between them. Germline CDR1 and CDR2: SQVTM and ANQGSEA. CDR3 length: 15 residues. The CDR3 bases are TGCAGCGTTCAAATCGGGGGAGATAGCAATCAGCCCCAGCATTTT. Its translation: CSVQIGGDSNQPQHF. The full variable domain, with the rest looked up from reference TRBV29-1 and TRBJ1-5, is SAVISQKPSRDICQRGTSLTIQCQVDSQVTMMFWYRQQPGQSLTLIATANQGSEATYESGFVIDKFPISRPNLTFSTLTVSNMSPEDSSIYLCSVQIGGDSNQPQHFGDGTRLSIL.

In DNA, the CDR3 is TGTGCCAGCAGCGTAGAACCTAATTCACCCCTCCACTTT. Residues: CASSVEPNSPLHF. J is TRBJ1-6 and V is TRBV9; D is unresolved. V was trimmed by 0 bases and J by 6 bases, leaving 4 bases between them. Germline-derived CDR1 and CDR2 are SGDLS and YYNGEE. The length of the CDR3 is 13 residues.

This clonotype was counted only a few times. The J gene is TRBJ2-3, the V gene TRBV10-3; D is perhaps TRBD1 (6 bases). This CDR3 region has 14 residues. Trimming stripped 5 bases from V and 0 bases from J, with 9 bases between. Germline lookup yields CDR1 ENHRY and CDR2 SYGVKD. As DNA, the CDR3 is TGTGCCATCAGTTGGACAGAAAGCACAGATACGCAGTATTTT. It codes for CAISWTESTDTQYF.

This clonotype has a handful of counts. The CDR3 reads CSAQRTAAGNTEAFF. CDR3 in DNA: TGCAGTGCTCAGAGGACAGCCGCGGGGAACACTGAAGCTTTCTTT. The gene calls are TRBV20-1 and TRBJ1-1; D might be TRBD1 (6 bases). The CDR3 totals 15 residues. V dropped 5 bases and J dropped 1 base, with 17 bases sitting between them. Looked up from germline, CDR1 is DFQATT and CDR2 is SNEGSKA (reference sequence).

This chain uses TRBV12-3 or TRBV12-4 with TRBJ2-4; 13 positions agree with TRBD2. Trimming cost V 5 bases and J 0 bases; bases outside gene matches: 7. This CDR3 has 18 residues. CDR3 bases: TGTGCCAGCAGTACCGGGACTAGCGGGGTAATAGCCAAAAACATTCAGTACTTC. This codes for CASSTGTSGVIAKNIQYF.

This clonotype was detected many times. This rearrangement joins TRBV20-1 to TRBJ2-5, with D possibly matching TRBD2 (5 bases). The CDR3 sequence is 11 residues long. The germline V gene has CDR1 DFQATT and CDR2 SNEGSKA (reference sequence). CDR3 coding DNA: TGCAGCGCCCGGGATCCAGAGACCCAGTACTTC. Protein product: CSARDPETQYF.

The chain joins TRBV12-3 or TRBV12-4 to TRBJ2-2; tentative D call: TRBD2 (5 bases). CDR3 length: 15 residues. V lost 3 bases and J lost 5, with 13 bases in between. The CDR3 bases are TGTGCCAGCAGTTTTGGCTCAGAGGGTACCGGGGAGCTGTTTTTT. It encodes CASSFGSEGTGELFF.

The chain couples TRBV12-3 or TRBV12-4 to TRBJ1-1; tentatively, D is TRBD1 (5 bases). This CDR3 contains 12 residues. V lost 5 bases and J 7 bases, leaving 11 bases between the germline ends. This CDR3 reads CASSRRTSEAFF. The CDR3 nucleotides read TGTGCCAGCAGTCGCCGGACAAGTGAAGCTTTCTTT.

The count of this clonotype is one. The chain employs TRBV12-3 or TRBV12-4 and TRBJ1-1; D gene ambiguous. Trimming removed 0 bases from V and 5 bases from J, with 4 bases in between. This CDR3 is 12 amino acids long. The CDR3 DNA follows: TGTGCCAGCAGTTTAGCCGAGACTGAAGCTTTCTTT. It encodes CASSLAETEAFF.